What follows is one T cell receptor (beta chain) and its context. The target of this receptor is not known. No base quality information exists; no much larger clone differs at one position. The library was built by means of the immunoSEQ multiplex PCR assay. The table was pulled from immuneACCESS by TCRdb, which kept in-frame rearrangements only. Such tables lose some clones; where checked, under half of the loss comes from unresolved V genes, and the rest has no known cause. This sample has 25,000 or so clones in its table, and over 75% of those were observed once. The top ten clonotypes cover 10% of the sample. For TCR Vbeta sequencing, memory CD4+ T cells were sorted ex vivo from the peripheral blood of both healthy controls and narcolepsy patients. This specimen comes from a study of T cells in narcolepsy (dated by TCRdb to between 2017 and 2018). Background for the entire study: Patients with narcolepsy type 1 or type 2 (NT1, NT2) were enrolled in the study together with healthy control donors. The study sought autoreactive T cells targeting hypocretin neuron self-antigens (hypocretin, TRIB2) in narcolepsy patients, using TCR Vbeta sequencing to track clonotypes in blood and CSF. Study-wide findings and limitations: Autoreactive clonotypes were reported to be detected serially in the blood of the same patients and of different patients, but not in the blood of healthy controls. Patients and controls had comparable numbers of sequenced blood memory CD4+ clonotypes, averaging about 39,000 and 30,000, respectively. Plots comparing CSF and blood CD4+ T cell clonotypes from the same patient highlighted HCRT-specific and TRIB2-specific autoreactive clonotypes. No sequences matching autoreactive T cell clones were contained in some blood memory CD4+ repertoires from patients and controls.

The CDR3 runs 12 residues from the cysteine to the phenylalanine. The sequence is cut down to CDR3 DNA, 36 bases in frame from base 1. Taken from the germline V gene, the CDR1 and CDR2 loops are SGHTA and FQGNSA. V sheds 6 bases and J sheds 1 base, leaving 7 bases between their ends. The rearrangement combines TRBV7-2 with TRBJ2-7; confidence is insufficient to name the D gene. Material for sequencing was memory (CD45RA-) CD4+ T cells from blood. The cell subset or site label on this specimen signifies: memory T cells sorted ex vivo from peripheral blood. The origin of this receptor is a human donor in good health. The bases read TGTGCCAGCAGGGATGATTCCTACGAGCAGTACTTC. This codes for CASRDDSYEQYF.